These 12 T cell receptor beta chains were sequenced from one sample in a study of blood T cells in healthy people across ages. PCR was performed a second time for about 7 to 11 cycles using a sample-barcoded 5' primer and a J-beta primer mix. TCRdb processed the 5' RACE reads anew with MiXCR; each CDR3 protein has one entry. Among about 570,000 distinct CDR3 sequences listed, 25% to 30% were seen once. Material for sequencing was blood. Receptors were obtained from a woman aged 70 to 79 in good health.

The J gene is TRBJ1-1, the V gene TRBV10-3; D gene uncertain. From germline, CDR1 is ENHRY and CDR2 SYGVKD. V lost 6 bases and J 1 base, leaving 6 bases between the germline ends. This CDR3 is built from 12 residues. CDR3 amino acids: CAIRPANTEAFF. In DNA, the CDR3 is TGTGCCATCAGGCCGGCGAACACTGAAGCTTTCTTT.

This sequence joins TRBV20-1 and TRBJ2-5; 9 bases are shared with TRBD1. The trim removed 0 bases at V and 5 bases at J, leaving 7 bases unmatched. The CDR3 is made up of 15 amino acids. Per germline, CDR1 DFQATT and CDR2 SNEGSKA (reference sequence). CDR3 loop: CSARDRQGGMETQYF. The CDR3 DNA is TGCAGTGCTAGAGATAGACAGGGGGGGATGGAGACCCAGTACTTC.

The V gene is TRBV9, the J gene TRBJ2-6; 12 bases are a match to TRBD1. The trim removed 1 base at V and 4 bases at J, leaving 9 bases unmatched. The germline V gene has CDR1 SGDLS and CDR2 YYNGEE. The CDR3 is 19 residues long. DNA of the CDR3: TGTGCCAGCAGCGTAATCCCCGGGACAGGGGGCAAAGGGGCCAACGTCCTGACTTTC. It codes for CASSVIPGTGGKGANVLTF.

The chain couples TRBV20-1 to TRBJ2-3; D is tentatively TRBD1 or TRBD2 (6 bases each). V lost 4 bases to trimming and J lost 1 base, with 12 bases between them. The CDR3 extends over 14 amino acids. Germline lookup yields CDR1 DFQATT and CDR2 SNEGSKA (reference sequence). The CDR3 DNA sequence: TGCAGTGCTAAGTCGGGGGCCGGCACAGATACGCAGTATTTT. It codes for CSAKSGAGTDTQYF.

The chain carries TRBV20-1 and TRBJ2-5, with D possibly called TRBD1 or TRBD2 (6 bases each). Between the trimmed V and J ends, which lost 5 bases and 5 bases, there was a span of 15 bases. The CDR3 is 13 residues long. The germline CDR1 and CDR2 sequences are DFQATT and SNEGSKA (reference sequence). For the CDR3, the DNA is TGCAGTGCTCCGGTGGGGGGCAGTGAGACCCAGTACTTC. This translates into CSAPVGGSETQYF.

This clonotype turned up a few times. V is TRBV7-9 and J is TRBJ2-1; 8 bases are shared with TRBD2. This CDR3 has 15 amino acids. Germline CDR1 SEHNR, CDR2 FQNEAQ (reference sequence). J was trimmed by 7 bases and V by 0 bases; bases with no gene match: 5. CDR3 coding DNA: TGTGCCAGCAGCTTAGCGGCGGGGGGTCGAAATGAGCAGTTCTTC. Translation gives CASSLAAGGRNEQFF.

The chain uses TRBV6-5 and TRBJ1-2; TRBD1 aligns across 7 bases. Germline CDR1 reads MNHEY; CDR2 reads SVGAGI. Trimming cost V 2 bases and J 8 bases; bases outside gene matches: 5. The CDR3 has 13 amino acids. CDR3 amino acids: CASSYAGQAGYTF. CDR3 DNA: TGTGCCAGCAGTTACGCCGGACAGGCAGGCTACACCTTC.

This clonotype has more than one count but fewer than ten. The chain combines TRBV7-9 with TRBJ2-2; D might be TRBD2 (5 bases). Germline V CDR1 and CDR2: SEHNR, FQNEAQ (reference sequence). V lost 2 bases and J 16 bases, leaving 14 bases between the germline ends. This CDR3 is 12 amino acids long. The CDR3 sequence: CASSLSGVNGFF. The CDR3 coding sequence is TGTGCCAGCAGCTTAAGCGGCGTGAACGGGTTTTTT.

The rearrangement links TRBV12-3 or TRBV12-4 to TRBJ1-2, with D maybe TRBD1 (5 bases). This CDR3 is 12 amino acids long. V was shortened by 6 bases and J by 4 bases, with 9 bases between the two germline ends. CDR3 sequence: CASSRGIYGYTF. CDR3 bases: TGTGCCAGCAGCCGGGGGATCTATGGCTACACCTTC.

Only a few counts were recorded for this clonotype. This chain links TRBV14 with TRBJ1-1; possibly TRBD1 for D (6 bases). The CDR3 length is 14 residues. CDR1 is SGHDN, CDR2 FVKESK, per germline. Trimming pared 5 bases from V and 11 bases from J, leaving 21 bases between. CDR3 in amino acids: CASSDLTGTSDAFF. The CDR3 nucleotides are TGTGCCAGCAGCGACCTTACCGGGACATCCGACGCTTTCTTT.

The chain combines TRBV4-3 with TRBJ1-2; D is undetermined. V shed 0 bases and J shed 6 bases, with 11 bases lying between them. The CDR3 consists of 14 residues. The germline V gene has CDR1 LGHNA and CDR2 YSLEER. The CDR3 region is CASSQDWMTDGYTF. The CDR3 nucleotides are TGCGCCAGCAGCCAAGATTGGATGACTGATGGCTACACCTTC.

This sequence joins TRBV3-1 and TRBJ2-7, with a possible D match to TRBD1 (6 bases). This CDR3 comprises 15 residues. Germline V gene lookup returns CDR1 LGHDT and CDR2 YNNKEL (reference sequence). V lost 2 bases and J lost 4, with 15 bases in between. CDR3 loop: CASSQQGIQSYEQYF. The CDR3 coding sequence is TGTGCCAGCAGCCAACAGGGGATCCAATCTTACGAGCAGTACTTC.